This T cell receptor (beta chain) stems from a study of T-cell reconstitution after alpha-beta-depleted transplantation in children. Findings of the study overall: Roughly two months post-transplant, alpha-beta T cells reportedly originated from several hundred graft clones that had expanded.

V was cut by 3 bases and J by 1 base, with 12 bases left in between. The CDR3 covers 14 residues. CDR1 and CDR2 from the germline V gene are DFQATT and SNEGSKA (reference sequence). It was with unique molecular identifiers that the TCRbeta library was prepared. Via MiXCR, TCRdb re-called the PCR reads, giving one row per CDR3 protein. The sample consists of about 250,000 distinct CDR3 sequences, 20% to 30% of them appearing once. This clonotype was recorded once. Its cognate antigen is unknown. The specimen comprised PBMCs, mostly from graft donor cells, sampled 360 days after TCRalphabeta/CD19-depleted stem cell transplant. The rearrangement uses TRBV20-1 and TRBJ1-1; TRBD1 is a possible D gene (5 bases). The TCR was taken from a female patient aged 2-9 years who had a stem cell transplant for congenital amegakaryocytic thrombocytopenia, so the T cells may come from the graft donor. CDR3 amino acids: CSASNSGRNTEAFF. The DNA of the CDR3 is TGCAGTGCTAGCAATTCAGGGAGGAACACTGAAGCTTTCTTT.